The 17 T cell receptor beta chains below come from one sample, sequenced in a study of control samples from healthy donors and cancer patients. Libraries were prepared by immunoSEQ multiplex PCR; TCRdb keeps only in-frame clonotypes and omits some of them. The sample includes 150,000 to 200,000 clones, more than 90% seen only once; the top ten take 1.4%. Source material: blood. Receptors were obtained from a man between 25 and 39 years old in good health.

The rearrangement uses TRBV11-3 and TRBJ2-3; maybe TRBD2 (6 bases). Germline CDR1 reads SGHNT; CDR2 reads YENEEA. This CDR3 is 15 amino acids long. Deletions cut 0 bases from V and 4 bases from J, with 11 bases between. CDR3 DNA: TGTGCCAGCAGCTTAGATGGAGGGGACTCAGATACGCAGTATTTT. This translates into CASSLDGGDSDTQYF.

This rearrangement joins TRBV27 to TRBJ2-1, with TRBD1 matching 7 bases. Germline V CDR1 and CDR2: MNHEY, SMNVEV (reference sequence). V was pared by 6 bases and J by 6 bases, with 11 bases of the junction left unmatched. There are 15 residues in the CDR3. The DNA for the CDR3 is TGTGCCAGCAGCCCACAGATTACAGGGGCCAATGAGCAGTTCTTC. Translation gives CASSPQITGANEQFF.

This clone was recorded a few times. The chain couples TRBV6-2 or TRBV6-3 to TRBJ2-7; D perhaps matches TRBD1 (6 bases). This CDR3 has 15 amino acids. Germline CDR1 reads MNHEY; CDR2 reads SVGEGT. The V end was cut by 2 bases, the J end by 2 bases, with 13 bases between. For the CDR3, the DNA is TGTGCCAGCAGTTACACTCTGGACAGTACCTACGAGCAGTACTTC. Translated: CASSYTLDSTYEQYF.

Worth noting for this clone: This specimen includes other DNA sequences encoding the same CDR3. The chain couples TRBV30 to TRBJ1-6, with 7 nucleotides matching TRBD1. The CDR3 is 14 residues long. Per the germline V gene, CDR1 is GTSNPN and CDR2 is SVGIG (reference sequence). Trimming removed 2 bases from V and 5 bases from J; junction bases left unmatched: 3. CDR3: CAWSRGTDNSPLHF. In DNA form, the CDR3 reads TGTGCCTGGAGTAGGGGGACAGATAATTCACCCCTCCACTTT.

This rearrangement joins TRBV5-8 to TRBJ2-4, with D perhaps TRBD1 (5 bases). The V gene's germline CDR1 is SGHTS and CDR2 YDEGEE. The germline V and J ends were trimmed by 0 bases and 6 bases, with 19 bases remaining between them. The CDR3 is 17 residues long. CDR3 bases: TGTGCCAGCAGCTTGGCCGTGGACATCCTCGGCGTAAACATTCAGTACTTC. Protein sequence: CASSLAVDILGVNIQYF.

The chain carries TRBV14 and TRBJ2-1; no clear D gene. CDR1 and CDR2 (germline): SGHDN, FVKESK. Trimming left V 1 base short and J 4 bases short, with 14 bases between. The CDR3 runs to 16 residues. The CDR3 protein is CASSQGSAVGYNEQFF. The CDR3 coding sequence is TGTGCCAGCAGCCAAGGTTCCGCGGTGGGATACAATGAGCAGTTCTTC. Complete variable domain (other parts from reference TRBV14 and TRBJ2-1): EAGVTQFPSHSVIEKGQTVTLRCDPISGHDNLYWYRRVMGKEIKFLLHFVKESKQDESGMPNNRFLAERTGGTYSTLKVQPAELEDSGVYFCASSQGSAVGYNEQFFGPGTRLTVL.

The chain couples TRBV7-2 to TRBJ1-4; tentatively, D is TRBD1 (6 bases). The germline gives CDR1 SGHTA, CDR2 FQGNSA. This CDR3 comprises 15 residues. V was shortened by 5 bases and J by 0 bases, with 10 bases between the two germline ends. CDR3 bases: TGTGCCAGCAGCCAGGGACACGCAACTAATGAAAAACTGTTTTTT. Its translation is CASSQGHATNEKLFF. Full variable domain (rest looked up from reference TRBV7-2 and TRBJ1-4): GAGVSQSPSNKVTEKGKDVELRCDPISGHTALYWYRQSLGQGLEFLIYFQGNSAPDKSGLPSDRFSAERTGGSVSTLTIQRTQQEDSAVYLCASSQGHATNEKLFFGSGTQLSVL.

The J gene is TRBJ1-2, the V gene TRBV19; D ambiguous. The V gene's germline CDR1 is LNHDA and CDR2 SQIVND (reference sequence). The CDR3 has 16 amino acids. V lost 7 bases and J 0 bases, leaving 18 bases between the germline ends. The CDR3 is CASIMDAGGANYGYTF. CDR3 bases: TGTGCCAGTATTATGGACGCCGGCGGGGCTAACTATGGCTACACCTTC.

The chain joins TRBV27 to TRBJ2-3, with 10 bases identical to TRBD2. The germline gives CDR1 MNHEY, CDR2 SMNVEV (reference sequence). The length of the CDR3 is 21 residues. The V gene end was trimmed by 4 bases and the J gene end by 2 bases; junction bases not matched to a gene: 21. The CDR3 nucleotides are TGTGCCAGCAGTTACCCGTTTGATGCTAGCGGGAGTGCTACTTACACAGATACGCAGTATTTT. This encodes CASSYPFDASGSATYTDTQYF.

The chain combines TRBV19 with TRBJ2-2; D uncertain. CDR3 length: 13 amino acids. Germline CDR1 reads LNHDA; CDR2 reads SQIVND (reference sequence). V was pared by 8 bases and J by 5 bases, with 12 bases between. CDR3 amino acids: CASRLGGTGELFF. The CDR3 nucleotides read TGTGCCAGTCGATTAGGTGGAACCGGGGAGCTGTTTTTT.

This chain uses TRBV5-4 with TRBJ2-5; the D gene could be TRBD1 or TRBD2 (6 bases each). This CDR3 has 15 amino acids. V lost 0 bases to trimming and J lost 2 bases, with 11 bases between them. The germline V gene has CDR1 SGHNT and CDR2 YYREEE (reference sequence). The CDR3 DNA is TGTGCCAGCAGCTTGGCCGGGGGCAGACAAGAGACCCAGTACTTC. Its protein is CASSLAGGRQETQYF. The entire variable domain, with the rest obtained from reference TRBV5-4 and TRBJ2-5, is as follows: ETGVTQSPTHLIKTRGQQVTLRCSSQSGHNTVSWYQQALGQGPQFIFQYYREEENGRGNFPPRFSGLQFPNYSSELNVNALELDDSALYLCASSLAGGRQETQYFGPGTRLLVL.

The chain joins TRBV11-2 to TRBJ1-2; D unclear. V was shortened by 1 base and J by 4 bases, with 10 bases between the two germline ends. Germline CDR1 and CDR2: SGHAT and FQNNGV. The CDR3 is 14 amino acids. As DNA, the CDR3 is TGTGCCAGCAGCTTAGCGGGATTATCCTATGGCTACACCTTC. Encoded protein: CASSLAGLSYGYTF. The full variable domain, rest sourced from reference TRBV11-2 and TRBJ1-2, is EAGVAQSPRYKIIEKRQSVAFWCNPISGHATLYWYQQILGQGPKLLIQFQNNGVVDDSQLPKDRFSAERLKGVDSTLKIQPAKLEDSAVYLCASSLAGLSYGYTFGSGTRLTVV.

This clone has a single count. The chain links TRBV19 to TRBJ1-2, with D possibly being TRBD1 (6 bases). This CDR3 comprises 15 residues. Trimming shortened V by 5 bases and J by 0 bases, and 13 bases separated the two germline ends. CDR1 and CDR2 (germline): LNHDA, SQIVND (reference sequence). In DNA form, the CDR3 reads TGTGCCAGTAGTCTCTACTCAGGGGCTAACTATGGCTACACCTTC. Its protein product is CASSLYSGANYGYTF. Full variable domain (rest looked up from reference TRBV19 and TRBJ1-2): DGGITQSPKYLFRKEGQNVTLSCEQNLNHDAMYWYRQDPGQGLRLIYYSQIVNDFQKGDIAEGYSVSREKKESFPLTVTSAQKNPTAFYLCASSLYSGANYGYTFGSGTRLTVV.

The CDR3 DNA follows: TGTGCCAGCAGTTACTCGAGGGCAGGTCAAGAAGCTTTCTTT. Amino acids: CASSYSRAGQEAFF. This chain uses TRBV6-6 with TRBJ1-1, with no clear D. The CDR3 covers 14 residues. The germline CDR1 and CDR2 sequences are MNHNY and SVGAGI (reference sequence). Trimming took 0 bases from V and 8 from J, leaving 13 bases between them.

The chain combines TRBV5-4 with TRBJ1-1, with TRBD1 as a possible D gene (6 bases). The germline CDR1 and CDR2 sequences are SGHNT and YYREEE (reference sequence). CDR3 size: 14 residues. V was clipped by 4 bases and J by 1 base, with 11 bases between them. CDR3 amino acids: CASSEGHTNTEAFF. CDR3 sequence (DNA): TGTGCCAGCAGCGAGGGACACACGAACACTGAAGCTTTCTTT.

The chain couples TRBV13 to TRBJ2-7, with D perhaps TRBD1 or TRBD2 (7 bases each). CDR1 is PRHDT and CDR2 is FYEKMQ in the germline V gene (reference sequence). The V end was cut by 5 bases, the J end by 2 bases, with 16 bases between. The CDR3 runs to 15 residues. CDR3 nucleotides: TGTGCCAGCAGCCAGGGGGGAGGGGGCACCTACGAGCAGTACTTC. This sequence encodes CASSQGGGGTYEQYF.

The chain links TRBV9 to TRBJ1-2; D may be TRBD1 (5 bases). V lost 0 bases to trimming and J lost 9 bases, with 9 bases between them. The germline gives CDR1 SGDLS, CDR2 YYNGEE. The CDR3 loop spans 12 amino acids. CDR3 DNA sequence: TGTGCCAGCAGCGTAGTCGGGGGTAGCTACACCTTC. Protein sequence: CASSVVGGSYTF.